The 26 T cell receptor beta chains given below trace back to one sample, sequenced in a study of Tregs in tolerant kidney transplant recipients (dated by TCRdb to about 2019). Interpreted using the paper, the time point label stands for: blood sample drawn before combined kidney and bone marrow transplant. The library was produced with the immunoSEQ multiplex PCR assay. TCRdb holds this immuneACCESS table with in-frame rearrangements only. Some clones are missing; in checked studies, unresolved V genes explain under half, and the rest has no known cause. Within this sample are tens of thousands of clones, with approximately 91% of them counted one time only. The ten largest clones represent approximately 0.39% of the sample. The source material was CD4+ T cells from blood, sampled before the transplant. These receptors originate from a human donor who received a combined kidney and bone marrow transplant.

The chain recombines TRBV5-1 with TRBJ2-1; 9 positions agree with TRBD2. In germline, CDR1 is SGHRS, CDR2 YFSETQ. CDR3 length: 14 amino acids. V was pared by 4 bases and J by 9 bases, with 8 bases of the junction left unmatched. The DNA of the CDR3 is TGCGCCAGCAGCCCGCTAGCGGGGTCGAGTGAGCAGTTCTTC. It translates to CASSPLAGSSEQFF. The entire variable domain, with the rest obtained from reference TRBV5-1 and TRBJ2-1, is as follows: KAGVTQTPRYLIKTRGQQVTLSCSPISGHRSVSWYQQTPGQGLQFLFEYFSETQRNKGNFPGRFSGRQFSNSRSEMNVSTLELGDSALYLCASSPLAGSSEQFFGPGTRLTVL.

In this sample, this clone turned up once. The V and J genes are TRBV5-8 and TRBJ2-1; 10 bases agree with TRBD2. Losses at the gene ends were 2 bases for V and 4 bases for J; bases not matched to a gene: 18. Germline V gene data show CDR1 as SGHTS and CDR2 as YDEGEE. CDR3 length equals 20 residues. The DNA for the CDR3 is TGTGCCAGCAGCTTCTTTCTTGGCCGGACTAGCGGACTTACATACAATGAGCAGTTCTTC. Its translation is CASSFFLGRTSGLTYNEQFF. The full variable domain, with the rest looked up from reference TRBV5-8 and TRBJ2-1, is EAGVTQSPTHLIKTRGQQATLRCSPISGHTSVYWYQQALGLGLQFLLWYDEGEERNRGNFPPRFSGRQFPNYSSELNVNALELEDSALYLCASSFFLGRTSGLTYNEQFFGPGTRLTVL.

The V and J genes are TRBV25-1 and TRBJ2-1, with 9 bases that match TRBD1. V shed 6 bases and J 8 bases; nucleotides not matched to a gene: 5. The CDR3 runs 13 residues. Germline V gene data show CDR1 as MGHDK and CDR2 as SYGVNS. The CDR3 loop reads CASRQGAFDEQFF. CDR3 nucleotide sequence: TGTGCCAGCAGACAGGGGGCTTTCGATGAGCAGTTCTTC.

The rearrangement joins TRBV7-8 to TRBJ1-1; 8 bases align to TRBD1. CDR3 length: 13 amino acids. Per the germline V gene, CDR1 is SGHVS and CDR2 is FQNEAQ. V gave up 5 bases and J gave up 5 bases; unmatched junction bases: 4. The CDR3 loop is CASSIQGDTEAFF. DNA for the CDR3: TGTGCCAGCAGCATACAGGGGGATACTGAAGCTTTCTTT.

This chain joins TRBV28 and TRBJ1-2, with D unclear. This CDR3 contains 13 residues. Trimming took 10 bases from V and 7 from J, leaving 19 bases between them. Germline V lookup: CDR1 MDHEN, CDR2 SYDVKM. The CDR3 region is CATGGAGGSGYTF. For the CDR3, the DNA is TGTGCCACCGGTGGAGCGGGAGGCTCTGGCTACACCTTC.

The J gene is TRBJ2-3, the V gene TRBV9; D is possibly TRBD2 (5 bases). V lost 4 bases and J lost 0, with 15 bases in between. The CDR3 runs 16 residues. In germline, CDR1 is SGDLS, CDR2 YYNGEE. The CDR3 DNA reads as TGTGCCAGCAGCTGGAGGTCGGACGCTAGCACAGATACGCAGTATTTT. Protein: CASSWRSDASTDTQYF. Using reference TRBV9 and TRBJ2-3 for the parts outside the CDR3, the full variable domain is DSGVTQTPKHLITATGQRVTLRCSPRSGDLSVYWYQQSLDQGLQFLIQYYNGEERAKGNILERFSAQQFPDLHSELNLSSLELGDSALYFCASSWRSDASTDTQYFGPGTRLTVL.

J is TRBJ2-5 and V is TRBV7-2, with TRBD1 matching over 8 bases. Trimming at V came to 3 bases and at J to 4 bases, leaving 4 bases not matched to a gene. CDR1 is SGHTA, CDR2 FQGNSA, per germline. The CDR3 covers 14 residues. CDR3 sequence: CASSFDRGGETQYF. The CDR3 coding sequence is TGTGCCAGCAGCTTCGACAGGGGTGGAGAGACCCAGTACTTC.

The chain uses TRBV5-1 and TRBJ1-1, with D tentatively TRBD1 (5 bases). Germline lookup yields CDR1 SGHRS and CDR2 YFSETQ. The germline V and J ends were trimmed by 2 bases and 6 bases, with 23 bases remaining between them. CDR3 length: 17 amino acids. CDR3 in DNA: TGCGCCAGCAGCTTCCCCCCGGGGGGGGAAGGGCTGTCTGAAGCTTTCTTT. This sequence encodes CASSFPPGGEGLSEAFF.

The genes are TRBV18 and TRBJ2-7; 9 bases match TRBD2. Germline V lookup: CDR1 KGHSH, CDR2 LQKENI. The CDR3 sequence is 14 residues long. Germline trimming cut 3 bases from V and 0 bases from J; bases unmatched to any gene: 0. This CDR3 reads CASSPSGSSYEQYF. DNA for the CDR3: TGTGCCAGCTCACCTAGCGGGAGCTCCTACGAGCAGTACTTC. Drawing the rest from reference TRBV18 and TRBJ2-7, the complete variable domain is NAGVMQNPRHLVRRRGQEARLRCSPMKGHSHVYWYRQLPEEGLKFMVYLQKENIIDESGMPKERFSAEFPKEGPSILRIQQVVRGDSAAYFCASSPSGSSYEQYFGPGTRLTVT.

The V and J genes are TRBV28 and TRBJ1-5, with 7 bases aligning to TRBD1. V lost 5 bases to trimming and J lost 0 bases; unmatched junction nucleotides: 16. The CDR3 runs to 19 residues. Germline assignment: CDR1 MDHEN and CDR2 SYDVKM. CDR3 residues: CASSRSKGTAFYSNQPQHF. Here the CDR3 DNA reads TGTGCCAGCAGTCGAAGTAAAGGGACAGCTTTCTATAGCAATCAGCCCCAGCATTTT. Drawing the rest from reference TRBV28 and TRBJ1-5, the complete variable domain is DVKVTQSSRYLVKRTGEKVFLECVQDMDHENMFWYRQDPGLGLRLIYFSYDVKMKEKGDIPEGYSVSREKKERFSLILESASTNQTSMYLCASSRSKGTAFYSNQPQHFGDGTRLSIL.

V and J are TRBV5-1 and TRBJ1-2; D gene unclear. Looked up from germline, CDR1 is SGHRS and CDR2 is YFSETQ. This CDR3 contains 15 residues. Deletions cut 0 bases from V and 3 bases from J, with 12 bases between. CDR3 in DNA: TGCGCCAGCAGCTTGGGCGCCGGGTTCGACTATGGCTACACCTTC. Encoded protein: CASSLGAGFDYGYTF. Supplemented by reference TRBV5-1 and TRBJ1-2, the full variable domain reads KAGVTQTPRYLIKTRGQQVTLSCSPISGHRSVSWYQQTPGQGLQFLFEYFSETQRNKGNFPGRFSGRQFSNSRSEMNVSTLELGDSALYLCASSLGAGFDYGYTFGSGTRLTVV.

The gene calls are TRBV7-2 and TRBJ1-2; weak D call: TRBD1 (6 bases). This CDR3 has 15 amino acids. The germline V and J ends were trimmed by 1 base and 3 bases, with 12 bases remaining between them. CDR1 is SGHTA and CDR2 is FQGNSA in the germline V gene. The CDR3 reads CASSLVAGADYGYTF. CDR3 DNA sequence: TGTGCCAGCAGCTTAGTGGCAGGGGCAGACTATGGCTACACCTTC.

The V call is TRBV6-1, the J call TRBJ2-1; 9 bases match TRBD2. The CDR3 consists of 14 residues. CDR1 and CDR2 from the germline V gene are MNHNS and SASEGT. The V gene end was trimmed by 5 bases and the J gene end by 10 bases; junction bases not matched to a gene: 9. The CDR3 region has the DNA TGTGCCAGCAGTTTGGGACTAGCAGCCCCCGAGCAGTTCTTC. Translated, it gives CASSLGLAAPEQFF.

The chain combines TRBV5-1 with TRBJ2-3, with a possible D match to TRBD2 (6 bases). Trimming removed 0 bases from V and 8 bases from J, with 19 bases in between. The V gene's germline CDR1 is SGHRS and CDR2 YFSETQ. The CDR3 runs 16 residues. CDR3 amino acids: CASSLAGGRDGSTQYF. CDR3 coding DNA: TGCGCCAGCAGCTTGGCCGGGGGACGGGACGGGTCTACGCAGTATTTT.

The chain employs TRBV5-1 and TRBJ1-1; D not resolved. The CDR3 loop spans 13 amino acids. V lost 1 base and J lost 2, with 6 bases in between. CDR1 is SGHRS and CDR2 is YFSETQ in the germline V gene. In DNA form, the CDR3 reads TGCGCCAGCAGCTTGACACTAAACACTGAAGCTTTCTTT. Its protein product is CASSLTLNTEAFF. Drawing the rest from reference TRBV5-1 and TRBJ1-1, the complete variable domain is KAGVTQTPRYLIKTRGQQVTLSCSPISGHRSVSWYQQTPGQGLQFLFEYFSETQRNKGNFPGRFSGRQFSNSRSEMNVSTLELGDSALYLCASSLTLNTEAFFGQGTRLTVV.

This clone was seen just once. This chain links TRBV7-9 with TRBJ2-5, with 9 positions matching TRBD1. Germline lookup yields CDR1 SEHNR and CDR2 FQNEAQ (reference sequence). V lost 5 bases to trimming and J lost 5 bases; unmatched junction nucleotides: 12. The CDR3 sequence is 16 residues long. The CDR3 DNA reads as TGTGCCAGCAGCCCACAGGGGGCTTCGGGAGTCGAGACCCAGTACTTC. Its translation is CASSPQGASGVETQYF.

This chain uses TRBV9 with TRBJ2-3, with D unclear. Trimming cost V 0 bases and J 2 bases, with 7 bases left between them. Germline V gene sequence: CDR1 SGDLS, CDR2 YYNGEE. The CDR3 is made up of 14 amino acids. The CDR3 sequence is CASSVGGITDTQYF. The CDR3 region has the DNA TGTGCCAGCAGCGTAGGAGGAATCACAGATACGCAGTATTTT.

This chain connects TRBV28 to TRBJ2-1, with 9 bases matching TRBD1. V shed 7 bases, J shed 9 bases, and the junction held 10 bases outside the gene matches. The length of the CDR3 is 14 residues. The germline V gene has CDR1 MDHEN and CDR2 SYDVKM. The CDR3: CASILDRGDGEQFF. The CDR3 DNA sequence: TGTGCCAGCATCTTGGACAGGGGAGACGGTGAGCAGTTCTTC.

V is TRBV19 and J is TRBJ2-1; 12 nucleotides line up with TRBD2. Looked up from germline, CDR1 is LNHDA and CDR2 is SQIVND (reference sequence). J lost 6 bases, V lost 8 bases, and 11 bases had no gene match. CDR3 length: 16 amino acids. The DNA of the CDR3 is TGTGCCAGTCAGTGGCTAGCGGGAGGGCCAGGCAATGAGCAGTTCTTC. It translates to CASQWLAGGPGNEQFF.

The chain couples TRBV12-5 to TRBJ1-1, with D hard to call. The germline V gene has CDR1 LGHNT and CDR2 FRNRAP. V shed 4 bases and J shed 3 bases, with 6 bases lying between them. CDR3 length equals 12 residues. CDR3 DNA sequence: TGTGCTAGTGGTTACATGGACACTGAAGCTTTCTTT. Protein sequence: CASGYMDTEAFF.

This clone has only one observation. The CDR3 DNA is TGTGCCAGCAGTATGGACAGGCCCAATCAGCCCCAGCATTTT. This gives the protein CASSMDRPNQPQHF. V is TRBV6-1 and J is TRBJ1-5; 7 positions agree with TRBD1. This CDR3 has 14 residues. Trimming removed 5 bases from V and 3 bases from J; junction bases left unmatched: 4. CDR1 MNHNS and CDR2 SASEGT come from the germline V gene.

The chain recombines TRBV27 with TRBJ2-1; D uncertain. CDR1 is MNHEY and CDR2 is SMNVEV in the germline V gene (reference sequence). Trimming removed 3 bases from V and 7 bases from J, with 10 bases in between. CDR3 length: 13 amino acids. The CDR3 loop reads CASSLFSRNEQFF. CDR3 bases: TGTGCCAGCAGTTTGTTCTCTCGGAATGAGCAGTTCTTC.

This CDR3 reads CASSVVESANTGELFF. As DNA, the CDR3 is TGTGCCAGCAGCGTAGTAGAGAGTGCGAACACCGGGGAGCTGTTTTTT. This sequence joins TRBV9 and TRBJ2-2; D unclear. From germline, CDR1 is SGDLS and CDR2 YYNGEE. Trimming left V 0 bases short and J 0 bases short, with 9 bases between. This CDR3 is 16 amino acids long.

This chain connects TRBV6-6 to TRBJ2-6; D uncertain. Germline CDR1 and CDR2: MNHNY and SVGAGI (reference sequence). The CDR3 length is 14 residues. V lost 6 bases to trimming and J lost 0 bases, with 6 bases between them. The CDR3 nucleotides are TGTGCCAGCAGCAGTATCTCTGGGGCCAACGTCCTGACTTTC. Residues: CASSSISGANVLTF.

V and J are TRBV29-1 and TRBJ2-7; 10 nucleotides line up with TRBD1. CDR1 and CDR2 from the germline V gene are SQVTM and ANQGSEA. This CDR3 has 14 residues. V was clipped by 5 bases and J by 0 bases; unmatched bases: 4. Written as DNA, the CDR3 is TGCAGCGTTTCGGGACAGGGGACCTCCTACGAGCAGTACTTC. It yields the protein CSVSGQGTSYEQYF.

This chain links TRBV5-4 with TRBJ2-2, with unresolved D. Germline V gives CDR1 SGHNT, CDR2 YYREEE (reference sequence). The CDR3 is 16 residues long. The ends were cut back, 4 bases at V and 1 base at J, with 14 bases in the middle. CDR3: CASSRPLDKNTGELFF. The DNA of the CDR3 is TGTGCCAGCAGCCGTCCCTTAGACAAGAACACCGGGGAGCTGTTTTTT.